Shown below are 24 T cell receptor beta chains from a single sample sequenced in a study of OX40 agonist ivuxolimab in advanced cancers. Only in-frame clones appear in the TCRdb table, and some are missing; sequencing was by immunoSEQ multiplex PCR. Among 47,000 or so clones, roughly 86% were seen once, and the ten largest hold approximately 11%. The material sequenced was CD4+ or CD8+ T cells sorted from blood, taken in a trial of the OX40 agonist ivuxolimab. Receptors were obtained from an adult with an advanced solid tumor such as melanoma, head and neck, liver or kidney cancer.

This sequence joins TRBV10-3 and TRBJ2-3, with D perhaps matching TRBD1 or TRBD2 (6 bases each). Germline CDR1 is ENHRY and CDR2 is SYGVKD. With 6 bases removed from V and 1 base from J, the gap between germline ends came to 11 bases. The CDR3 extends over 14 amino acids. The chain's CDR3 is CAISRGLRTDTQYF. The CDR3 bases are TGTGCCATCAGCCGGGGGCTCCGCACAGATACGCAGTATTTT.

The chain combines TRBV4-1 with TRBJ2-7, with a weak D call TRBD1 (5 bases). Per the germline V gene, CDR1 is MGHRA and CDR2 is YSYEKL. V was trimmed by 4 bases and J by 2 bases, leaving 9 bases between them. CDR3 length equals 13 residues. The CDR3 coding sequence is TGCGCCAGCAGCCTGGACATAGCCTACGAGCAGTACTTC. The encoded protein is CASSLDIAYEQYF.

The V call is TRBV10-2, the J call TRBJ2-7, with TRBD2 identical over 9 bases. The junction had 4 bases not matched to a gene; V was cut back by 1 base and J by 0 bases. Looked up from germline, CDR1 is WSHSY and CDR2 is SAAADI. CDR3 size: 16 residues. The CDR3 nucleotides read TGCGCCAGCAGTGAGTTCGGCGGGGGGGACTCCTACGAGCAGTACTTC. Translation gives CASSEFGGGDSYEQYF.

The chain joins TRBV7-6 to TRBJ1-2; TRBD1 might be the D (5 bases). The CDR3 covers 14 residues. Germline-derived CDR1 and CDR2 are SGHVS and FNYEAQ. The germline V and J ends were trimmed by 3 bases and 4 bases, with 12 bases remaining between them. The CDR3 DNA follows: TGTGCCAGCAGCTTCTCGGTGCAGGGCTATGGCTACACCTTC. Translation: CASSFSVQGYGYTF.

This clone appeared once. The chain combines TRBV7-6 with TRBJ2-3; 12 nucleotides agree with TRBD2. This CDR3 is 16 amino acids long. V trimming: 5 bases; J trimming: 2 bases; junction bases outside the gene matches: 5. Germline CDR1 and CDR2: SGHVS and FNYEAQ. The CDR3 region has the DNA TGTGCCAGCAGCCTCAGACTAGCGGGGGTCACAGATACGCAGTATTTT. It yields the protein CASSLRLAGVTDTQYF.

This clone turned up a few times. The chain uses TRBV7-9 and TRBJ1-6; D gene unclear. CDR1 and CDR2 from the germline V gene are SEHNR and FQNEAQ (reference sequence). The ends were cut back, 0 bases at V and 0 bases at J, with 9 bases in the middle. CDR3 length: 17 amino acids. This chain's CDR3 is CASSLAGEGSYNSPLHF. CDR3 nucleotides: TGTGCCAGCAGCTTAGCGGGAGAGGGCTCCTATAATTCACCCCTCCACTTT.

The chain uses TRBV4-1 and TRBJ2-7, with D maybe TRBD2 (5 bases). Germline-derived CDR1 and CDR2 are MGHRA and YSYEKL. V lost 0 bases and J 6 bases, leaving 6 bases between the germline ends. This CDR3 is 12 amino acids long. Written as DNA, the CDR3 is TGCGCCAGCAGCCAAGACGGGATCGAGCAGTACTTC. Its protein is CASSQDGIEQYF.

The chain uses TRBV2 and TRBJ2-7; a possible D gene is TRBD2 (5 bases). The CDR3 contains 13 residues. Deletions cut 6 bases from V and 3 bases from J, with 12 bases between. The V gene's germline CDR1 is SNHLY and CDR2 FYNNEI. The CDR3 sequence is CASSLSSGYEQYF. In DNA, the CDR3 is TGTGCCAGCAGCTTGTCAAGCGGCTACGAGCAGTACTTC.

This chain joins TRBV27 and TRBJ2-1; TRBD2 agrees at 11 bases. CDR1 is MNHEY and CDR2 is SMNVEV in the germline V gene (reference sequence). V was pared by 0 bases and J by 4 bases, with 5 bases of the junction left unmatched. This CDR3 has 17 amino acids. The CDR3 spells CASSLSTSGSIYNEQFF. The DNA of the CDR3 is TGTGCCAGCAGTTTATCAACTAGCGGGAGTATATACAATGAGCAGTTCTTC.

The gene calls are TRBV11-3 and TRBJ2-1; TRBD1 aligns across 7 bases. Germline V gene lookup returns CDR1 SGHNT and CDR2 YENEEA. The J segment lost 0 bases and the V segment lost 2 bases, leaving 7 bases of the junction unmatched. This CDR3 has 17 residues. CDR3 amino acids: CASSLSPGQSSYNEQFF. CDR3 DNA: TGTGCCAGCAGCTTATCGCCGGGACAGAGCTCCTACAATGAGCAGTTCTTC. Drawing the rest from reference TRBV11-3 and TRBJ2-1, the complete variable domain is EAGVVQSPRYKIIEKKQPVAFWCNPISGHNTLYWYLQNLGQGPELLIRYENEEAVDDSQLPKDRFSAERLKGVDSTLKIQPAELGDSAVYLCASSLSPGQSSYNEQFFGPGTRLTVL.

This sequence joins TRBV4-3 and TRBJ2-1; 13 bases map to TRBD2. This CDR3 is built from 15 residues. With 5 bases clipped from V and 8 bases from J, the junction kept 6 bases outside the gene matches. From germline, CDR1 is LGHNA and CDR2 YSLEER. CDR3 amino acids: CASSAGTSGADEQFF. Here the CDR3 DNA reads TGCGCCAGCAGCGCCGGGACTAGCGGGGCAGATGAGCAGTTCTTC.

The chain combines TRBV7-3 with TRBJ2-1; a weak D match, TRBD1 (7 bases). The V gene's germline CDR1 is SGHTA and CDR2 FQGTGA. The CDR3 has 18 amino acids. Trimming took 5 bases from V and 5 from J, leaving 25 bases between them. DNA of the CDR3: TGTGCCAGCAGCCCACACCTCCTAGACAGGGACTTTAACAATGAGCAGTTCTTC. This codes for CASSPHLLDRDFNNEQFF.

The V gene is TRBV10-3, the J gene TRBJ2-3; TRBD1 agrees at 9 bases. J lost 4 bases, V lost 3 bases, and 17 bases had no gene match. The CDR3 consists of 19 residues. Germline V gene sequence: CDR1 ENHRY, CDR2 SYGVKD. DNA of the CDR3: TGTGCCATCAGTGATGAGGGGGGAACAGGGGGCGGGAAGGCAGATACGCAGTATTTT. This codes for CAISDEGGTGGGKADTQYF.

The chain combines TRBV9 with TRBJ2-7, with 7 bases matching TRBD1. The CDR3 runs to 16 residues. In germline, CDR1 is SGDLS, CDR2 YYNGEE. V was pared by 3 bases and J by 0 bases, with 9 bases of the junction left unmatched. This CDR3 reads CASSGGPDRSSYEQYF. The DNA of the CDR3 is TGTGCCAGCAGCGGGGGCCCGGACAGGAGCTCCTACGAGCAGTACTTC.

The chain carries TRBV9 and TRBJ1-1; D uncertain. The V gene lost 3 bases and the J gene lost 5 bases, with 8 bases spanning the gap. The CDR3 runs 12 residues. Germline CDR1 is SGDLS and CDR2 is YYNGEE. The CDR3: CASSALGTEAFF. The CDR3 DNA is TGTGCCAGCAGCGCCCTTGGAACTGAAGCTTTCTTT.

The chain combines TRBV5-1 with TRBJ1-2; D gene ambiguous. The CDR3 runs 14 residues. Germline V lookup: CDR1 SGHRS, CDR2 YFSETQ. Between the trimmed V and J ends, which lost 6 bases and 6 bases, there was a span of 18 bases. CDR3 DNA sequence: TGCGCCAGCACCCAGTTCGACGGGAGGCATGGCTACACCTTC. Residues: CASTQFDGRHGYTF.

The chain couples TRBV21-1 to TRBJ2-1. TRBV21-1 is a pseudogene. The CDR3 extends over 14 amino acids. The CDR3 region is CASRRCSPNNEQFF. In nucleotides, the CDR3 is TGTGCCAGCAGAAGGTGCAGTCCAAACAATGAGCAGTTCTTC.

This chain uses TRBV9 with TRBJ1-4, with 7 bases fitting TRBD1. CDR1 and CDR2 (germline): SGDLS, YYNGEE. The CDR3 spans 17 residues. V lost 3 bases to trimming and J lost 0 bases; unmatched junction nucleotides: 8. The CDR3 DNA follows: TGTGCCAGCAGCGAATCCACAGGGGTGACAACTAATGAAAAACTGTTTTTT. This codes for CASSESTGVTTNEKLFF.

The V and J genes are TRBV9 and TRBJ2-2, with 8 bases lining up with TRBD1. The CDR3 contains 16 residues. With 4 bases clipped from V and 1 base from J, the junction kept 6 bases outside the gene matches. Germline-derived CDR1 and CDR2 are SGDLS and YYNGEE. The CDR3 loop reads CASSTRTGMNTGELFF. CDR3 DNA sequence: TGTGCCAGCAGCACCCGGACAGGGATGAACACCGGGGAGCTGTTTTTT.

The V call is TRBV6-5, the J call TRBJ2-7, with D perhaps TRBD1 (5 bases). This CDR3 is built from 11 residues. V lost 7 bases and J 12 bases, leaving 16 bases between the germline ends. Looked up from germline, CDR1 is MNHEY and CDR2 is SVGAGI. This chain's CDR3 is CASTLGALPYF. DNA of the CDR3: TGTGCCAGCACCCTTGGGGCACTCCCGTACTTC.

For the CDR3, the DNA is TGTGCCAGCAGCTTAGGGACAGGCGCCGGGGAGCTGTTTTTT. This gives the protein CASSLGTGAGELFF. This chain connects TRBV7-7 to TRBJ2-2, with 7 bases identical to TRBD1. Per germline, CDR1 SSHAT and CDR2 FNYEAQ (reference sequence). This CDR3 has 14 amino acids. The V gene end was trimmed by 1 base and the J gene end by 6 bases; junction bases not matched to a gene: 2.

By its share, this clone is medium-sized. The chain employs TRBV5-4 and TRBJ2-1, with 7 bases matching TRBD2. With V trimmed by 2 bases and J by 7 bases, 9 bases remained unmatched. The CDR3 is made up of 15 amino acids. Germline assignment: CDR1 SGHNT and CDR2 YYREEE (reference sequence). Here the CDR3 DNA reads TGTGCCAGCAGCTTCGCCGGGGGGTTGGGGAATGAGCAGTTCTTC. This gives the protein CASSFAGGLGNEQFF.

The genes are TRBV15 and TRBJ2-1, with D unresolved. CDR1 and CDR2 (germline): LNHNV, YYDKDF (reference sequence). V was clipped by 4 bases and J by 4 bases, with 14 bases between them. The CDR3 consists of 15 residues. As DNA, the CDR3 is TGTGCCACCAGCACTACTCTCCCAGAATACAATGAGCAGTTCTTC. Translation gives CATSTTLPEYNEQFF.

CDR3 amino acids: CATSSSGGTYEQFF. In DNA, the CDR3 is TGTGCCACCAGTTCGTCGGGGGGGACTTACGAGCAGTTCTTC. The chain employs TRBV15 and TRBJ2-1; 8 bases agree with TRBD2. Unmatched junction bases numbered 11, after V lost 6 bases and J lost 10 bases. The CDR3 sequence is 14 residues long. The germline V gene has CDR1 LNHNV and CDR2 YYDKDF (reference sequence).